This T cell receptor beta chain emerged from a study of neoadjuvant anti-PD-1 for oral cavity cancer. This clone showed up just a few times. The sample's time point: after neoadjuvant nivolumab, at surgical resection. Germline CDR1 SGHAT, CDR2 FQDESV (reference sequence). V lost 2 bases and J lost 4, with 11 bases in between. This CDR3 has 14 residues. Repertoires were generated with immunoSEQ multiplex PCR, while TCRdb's copy carries only in-frame clones and drops some. The sample lists about 12,000 clones, 71% occurring once. The genes are TRBV11-1 and TRBJ1-2; no clear D gene. This clonotype was obtained from a person between 40 and 79 years old with oral cavity squamous cell carcinoma. The sequences come from PBMCs, collected after nivolumab (anti-PD-1) treatment. CDR3 in DNA: TGTGCCAGCAGCTTAAACCAGCGTACCTATGGCTACACCTTC. Its translation: CASSLNQRTYGYTF.